This TCR beta chain derives from a study of blood T cells in healthy people across ages (dated by TCRdb to between 2015 and 2016). Looking at the study overall: In model experiments, roughly one uniquely barcoded TCR beta cDNA molecule per two T cells was captured by template switching. To track age-related changes in TCR beta repertoire diversity, the study relied on deep sequencing normalized with unique cDNA molecular identifiers. Four age groups were formed from the donors: young (average approximately 15 years), middle-aged (around 37), aged (around 68) and long-lived (around 80). To avoid experimental bias, donors of different ages were spread randomly across the sequencing lanes. For two donors (one aged 18 to 30 and one aged 80 or older), the study analyzed two additional independent replicas of 1 million unique cDNA reads from the same blood draw. The study at large found these results: Conclusive comparison of naive and antigen-experienced compartments was prevented by the profiling of bulk unsorted PBMCs. As age increased, observed TCR beta diversity per million T cells dropped in a roughly linear way, and a significant reduction was already evident by age 40. The percentage of naive T cells measured by flow cytometry correlated strongly with observed TCR beta diversity. Estimates of total diversity based on one million sequenced T cells were regarded as lower bounds and as underestimates. The long-lived group showed more naive CD4+ T cells, fewer expanded clones and increased TCR diversity than the aged group, suggesting age selection. Because donor CMV infection status was unknown, age-related changes in expanded clonotypes were potentially confounded.

V is cut by 4 bases and J by 2 bases, and the space between the germline ends is 5 bases. The CDR3 covers 12 residues, taking in both the cysteine and the phenylalanine. Only the CDR3 portion is preserved as DNA: 36 bases, with reading frame beginning at the first base. Via the germline V gene, CDR1 is MNHEY and CDR2 SVGEGT. The donors were under 40 Caucasian individuals from Russia, aged roughly 6 to 90 years, who were systemically healthy. Each donor gave 8 to 10 milliliters of peripheral blood, drawn into EDTA-treated Vacutainer tubes. PBMCs were isolated by Ficoll-Paque density-gradient centrifugation, with at least 6 million obtained per sample. Total RNA, at least 5.5 micrograms per sample, was extracted from PBMCs with Trizol reagent. For every donor, an aliquot of PBMCs went through flow cytometry to measure the percentages of naive CD45RAhigh/CD27high T cells. To note about this clonotype: Its antigen is unknown. Base qualities are not provided; no much larger clone lies one nucleotide away.

Libraries were built with 5' RACE. The sequencing machine was an Illumina HiSeq 2500. The second PCR ran for about 6 to 12 cycles and used a J-beta primer mix along with a sample-barcoded 5' primer. A template-switch 5' adaptor carrying 12 random nucleotides introduced a unique molecular identifier onto each TCR beta cDNA molecule. Each sample yielded at least 2.5 million CDR3-containing paired-end reads. First-strand cDNA synthesis was performed from all RNA using the Mint cDNA synthesis kit, with priming by a TRBC-specific oligonucleotide. After uracil-DNA glycosylase treatment, a first 18-cycle PCR used universal primers M1SS and BC2_uni_R on all cDNA. The published analysis was carried out like this. Normalization of each sample was performed by random selection of 1 million high-quality reads, each carrying a distinct molecular identifier. Instead of being binned into consensus sequences, reads with shared molecular identifiers were discarded. MiTCR, run with a Q25 quality threshold and the strictest error-elimination algorithm, handled CDR3 identification, clonotype clustering and error correction. A nonparametric unseen species model with Euler transformation was used to estimate a lower bound on total TCR beta diversity. The raw public data were reprocessed by TCRdb itself: fastp quality trimming at Q25, MiXCR clonotype calling, in-frame beta chains only. CDR3 protein duplicates are merged, each entry listing the most common genes and DNA. Here the V and J calls rest on TCRdb's processing, not on the authors' analysis. Within this sample are roughly 2 million distinct CDR3 sequences, with roughly 49% of them counted one time only. 2.1% of the sample comes from the top ten.

Sequences were obtained from blood. The chain couples TRBV6-2 or TRBV6-3 to TRBJ1-1; the D segment cannot be called with confidence. The receptor was isolated from a woman aged 40 to 50 in good health. The sequenced DNA: TGTGCCAGCAGTTGGACCAACACTGAAGCTTTCTTT. Protein translation: CASSWTNTEAFF.